The T cell receptor (beta chain) described here comes from a study of cytomegalovirus exposure and HLA in healthy donors. 60 Vbeta and 13 Jbeta primers were used in PCR. Here immunoSEQ multiplex PCR was the method, and the copy in TCRdb shows in-frame clones only, minus some. The profile shows approximately 88,000 clones, around 60% of them singletons. Germline CDR1 and CDR2: SGHNT and YYREEE (reference sequence). V was pared by 0 bases and J by 6 bases, with 9 bases between. CDR3 size: 14 residues. Study observations and caveats: A prior analysis recorded that most TCR beta V segments were productive about 90% or about 30% of the time. Some highly shared sequence variants likely arose as a pipeline artifact. One later analysis reportedly identified an Asian-associated ancestry cluster that showed fewer N-insertions than the 666-donor mean.

With respect to this clone: Its specificity is not known. Other DNA sequences within the sample encode an identical CDR3.

This receptor was identified in a man in his sixties in good health and CMV-seronegative. The sequencing sample was made of PBMCs. J is TRBJ2-2 and V is TRBV5-4; tentative D call: TRBD1 (6 bases). The CDR3 nucleotides are TGTGCCAGCAGCTTGGTTGGGGGCCCCGGGGAGCTGTTTTTT. Translating gives CASSLVGGPGELFF.